These 18 T cell receptor beta chains were sequenced from one sample in a study of post-analysis software for immune sequencing data. Overall study findings and caveats: TRBV5-6, TRBV5-1 and TRBV20-1 were among five TRBV segments more frequent in patients than controls.

Antigens for these TCRs are unknown. TCR beta libraries were prepared from cDNA with unique molecular identifiers. A single record per CDR3 protein comes from TCRdb applying MiXCR to the PCR reads. Here the sample spans about 760,000 distinct CDR3 sequences, about 27% being singletons. The sample taken for sequencing was blood. The receptors were sampled from a girl between 10 and 17 years old with multiple sclerosis.

V is TRBV27 and J is TRBJ1-1, with D possibly matching TRBD1 (6 bases). CDR1 and CDR2 from the germline V gene are MNHEY and SMNVEV (reference sequence). The V end was cut by 6 bases, the J end by 3 bases, with 14 bases between. CDR3 size: 14 residues. The CDR3 here is CASRSLGGHTEAFF. CDR3 nucleotide sequence: TGTGCCAGCAGGTCACTCGGGGGCCACACTGAAGCTTTCTTT.

There are a few counts of this clonotype. This chain uses TRBV6-6 with TRBJ2-5; D is uncertain. The CDR3 loop spans 15 amino acids. V was trimmed by 0 bases and J by 5 bases, leaving 13 bases between them. Per the germline V gene, CDR1 is MNHNY and CDR2 is SVGAGI (reference sequence). CDR3: CASSYSRLLGETQYF. CDR3 nucleotides: TGTGCCAGCAGTTACTCGAGACTGCTCGGTGAGACCCAGTACTTC.

V gene TRBV4-3 combines with J gene TRBJ2-3, with 8 positions matching TRBD2. Germline V gives CDR1 LGHNA, CDR2 YSLEER. CDR3 size: 16 residues. The ends lost 0 bases at V and 3 bases at J; junction bases unmatched: 5. The chain's CDR3 is CASSQDRAGATDTQYF. The CDR3 DNA reads as TGCGCCAGCAGCCAAGACCGAGCGGGAGCGACAGATACGCAGTATTTT.

There are a few counts of this clonotype. The J gene is TRBJ2-1, the V gene TRBV21-1; the D call in the table, TRBD1, was not verified against the DNA. TRBV21-1 is listed as a pseudogene. The CDR3 extends over 17 amino acids. CDR3 residues: CASSKGASGTADNEQFF. DNA for the CDR3: TGTGCCAGCAGCAAAGGAGCCTCCGGGACAGCTGACAATGAGCAGTTCTTC.

This clonotype has a handful of counts. This chain connects TRBV20-1 to TRBJ1-1; possibly TRBD1 for D (6 bases). The CDR3 covers 19 residues. Trimming pared 2 bases from V and 3 bases from J, leaving 28 bases between. From germline, CDR1 is DFQATT and CDR2 SNEGSKA (reference sequence). The CDR3 spells CSARPRYRGTPDPYTEAFF. CDR3 sequence (DNA): TGCAGTGCTAGACCAAGATACCGCGGGACACCCGATCCCTACACTGAAGCTTTCTTT.

The chain uses TRBV20-1 and TRBJ2-1; D possibly matches TRBD1 or TRBD2 (5 bases each). CDR1 and CDR2 (germline): DFQATT, SNEGSKA (reference sequence). V shed 6 bases and J shed 8 bases, with 23 bases lying between them. This CDR3 spans 15 amino acids. In DNA form, the CDR3 reads TGCAGTGCCGAAACGGGGCATTTAGTTGGGCATGAGCAGTTCTTC. It yields the protein CSAETGHLVGHEQFF.

In this sample, this clonotype turned up a few times. The chain links TRBV29-1 to TRBJ2-5, with D uncertain. The J call may be faulty, since TRBJ2-7 better matches the DNA end. Germline V lookup: CDR1 SQVTM, CDR2 ANQGSEA. This CDR3 spans 12 amino acids. The CDR3 loop reads CSRGQVELEQYF. CDR3 bases: TGCAGCCGCGGCCAGGTGGAGCTCGAGCAGTACTTC.

Note on this clonotype: Given a much more abundant clone one base away, this may be a read error. The gene calls are TRBV6-6 and TRBJ2-5; 8 bases are shared with TRBD1. This CDR3 is built from 14 residues. The germline V gene has CDR1 MNHNY and CDR2 SVGAGI (reference sequence). The CDR3 DNA reads TGTGCCGGCAGTTCAAGGACAGGGCCGGAGACCCAGTACTTC. This codes for CAGSSRTGPETQYF.

CDR3: CSARVGSSYGYTF. CDR3 bases: TGCAGTGCTAGAGTGGGCAGCAGCTATGGCTACACCTTC. V is TRBV20-1 and J is TRBJ1-2, with D uncertain. Germline lookup yields CDR1 DFQATT and CDR2 SNEGSKA (reference sequence). Trimming took off 1 base at V and 4 bases at J, with 10 bases between the two ends. This CDR3 is built from 13 residues.

This rearrangement joins TRBV10-3 to TRBJ1-6, with 8 bases identical to TRBD1. The CDR3 spans 13 residues. Germline V gives CDR1 ENHRY, CDR2 SYGVKD. V shed 10 bases and J 8 bases; nucleotides not matched to a gene: 7. The CDR3 coding sequence is TGTGCCACCAGGGGGCAATTGGATTCACCCCTCCACTTT. It codes for CATRGQLDSPLHF.

This clonotype was detected only a few times. CDR3 region: CSATLRETQYF. CDR3 coding DNA: TGCAGTGCTACCCTTCGCGAGACCCAGTACTTC. The V and J genes are TRBV20-1 and TRBJ2-5; D call uncertain. Germline V gives CDR1 DFQATT, CDR2 SNEGSKA (reference sequence). The CDR3 has 11 amino acids. V was clipped by 4 bases and J by 5 bases, with 8 bases between them.

The V call is TRBV11-3, the J call TRBJ2-3; 8 bases are a match to TRBD2. The CDR3 length is 16 residues. Germline-derived CDR1 and CDR2 are SGHNT and YENEEA. The junction had 8 bases not matched to a gene; V was cut back by 3 bases and J by 3 bases. CDR3: CASSLGSGSRTDTQYF. The CDR3 nucleotides read TGTGCCAGCAGCTTGGGAAGCGGGAGCCGTACAGATACGCAGTATTTT. The full variable domain, rest sourced from reference TRBV11-3 and TRBJ2-3, is EAGVVQSPRYKIIEKKQPVAFWCNPISGHNTLYWYLQNLGQGPELLIRYENEEAVDDSQLPKDRFSAERLKGVDSTLKIQPAELGDSAVYLCASSLGSGSRTDTQYFGPGTRLTVL.

This clonotype came up many times. The chain links TRBV6-5 to TRBJ2-1, with a weak D call TRBD2 (6 bases). Trimming cost V 3 bases and J 8 bases, with 17 bases left between them. Germline V gene data show CDR1 as MNHEY and CDR2 as SVGAGI. CDR3 length equals 15 residues. This CDR3 is CASSYLRTGVDEQFF. CDR3 sequence (DNA): TGTGCCAGCAGTTATCTGAGAACGGGAGTGGATGAGCAGTTCTTC.

V is TRBV7-8 and J is TRBJ2-2; D is unresolved. The germline gives CDR1 SGHVS, CDR2 FQNEAQ. The CDR3 loop spans 13 amino acids. The germline V and J ends were trimmed by 5 bases and 3 bases, with 7 bases remaining between them. CDR3 loop: CASSPEDTGELFF. The CDR3, as DNA: TGTGCCAGCAGCCCCGAGGACACCGGGGAGCTGTTTTTT.

The CDR3, as DNA: TGTGCCAGCCTCCAGCGTGGGACAGGGAGCAATCAGCCCCAGCATTTT. This encodes CASLQRGTGSNQPQHF. V and J are TRBV6-2 or TRBV6-3 and TRBJ1-5; 9 bases agree with TRBD1. The CDR3 has 16 amino acids. J lost 1 base, V lost 8 bases, and 9 bases had no gene match. The germline V gene encodes CDR1 MNHEY and CDR2 SVGEGT.

This clonotype turned up a few times. The chain recombines TRBV12-3 or TRBV12-4 with TRBJ2-2; D is unclear. The CDR3 runs to 15 residues. The ends were cut back, 8 bases at V and 0 bases at J, with 13 bases in the middle. CDR3 residues: CASRRRAANTGELFF. CDR3 sequence (DNA): TGTGCCAGCCGAAGAAGGGCCGCGAACACCGGGGAGCTGTTTTTT.

This clonotype was seen repeatedly, ten times or more. The J gene is TRBJ1-5, the V gene TRBV6-1; 11 bases align to TRBD1. There are 14 residues in the CDR3. CDR1 is MNHNS and CDR2 is SASEGT in the germline V gene. With 6 bases clipped from V and 4 bases from J, the junction kept 2 bases outside the gene matches. As DNA, the CDR3 is TGTGCCAGCAGGGGGACAGGGGGTAATCAGCCCCAGCATTTT. Translated: CASRGTGGNQPQHF.

This clonotype was seen a few times. The V gene is TRBV29-1, the J gene TRBJ2-5; D unresolved. The CDR3 covers 11 residues. Germline CDR1 is SQVTM and CDR2 is ANQGSEA. Trimming left V 4 bases short and J 3 bases short, with 6 bases between. CDR3 nucleotide sequence: TGCAGCGTTGCAGAAAAAGAGACCCAGTACTTC. Encoded protein: CSVAEKETQYF.